This entry features one TCR beta chain sequence. This clone was seen a single time. What antigen it recognizes has not been identified. The input lacks base qualities; no much larger clone sits a single base away. Separate from the approximately 700-subject first cohort, the validation cohort of 90 to 150 subjects was the group to which the donors belonged. This entry is derived from a study of cytomegalovirus exposure and HLA in healthy donors (dated by TCRdb to about 2017). About the full investigation: A later analysis indicated that the 95 to 150 validation repertoires were generated on the platform also employed for the 600 to 750 repertoires of the first cohort. Besides the first cohort of approximately 710 subjects, a separate validation cohort made up of 120 different subjects was used. The aim of the study was to test whether cataloging public T cell receptors could identify signatures of past pathogen exposure. High-throughput TCR immunosequencing, statistical association of individual TCRs with disease status, and machine learning were combined to predict cytomegalovirus infection status.

Trimming removed 4 bases from V and 2 bases from J; the gene matches leave 6 bases unexplained. The CDR1 and CDR2 encoded by the germline V gene are LGHNA and YNFKEQ. Including the terminal cysteine and phenylalanine, the CDR3 comprises 15 residues. The sequence is cut down to CDR3 DNA, 45 bases in frame from base 1. Library construction relied on the immunoSEQ multiplex PCR assay. In the original analysis: A statistical classification framework was developed to diagnose cytomegalovirus status using the catalog of TCR beta chain sequences. TCRdb's version of the immuneACCESS table is confined to in-frame rearrangements and falls short of the full clone set. An unresolved V gene accounts for under half of the shortfall where checked; the remainder is of unknown origin. That table supplies the V and J calls and clone size; D and trimming were determined from the DNA. This sample has over 60,000 clones in its table, and roughly 95% of those were observed once. The top ten hold 4.5% of the sample.

What the authors observed across the whole study: Most TCR sequences were observed very rarely across donors, whereas some public TCRs were present in many individuals. A few of the identified cytomegalovirus-associated TCR beta chains were confirmed in vitro to be specific for cytomegalovirus antigens. The classifier was reported to diagnose cytomegalovirus status with high specificity and sensitivity in both the original and validation cohorts. It was suggested by the authors that the approach could potentially be generalized to other disease states and immunological phenotypes. The study listed approximately 160 TCR beta chains as associated with cytomegalovirus. All 120 or so repertoires were used to score co-occurrence in the validation cohort in a later analysis, because that analysis had no HLA typing for the cohort. In a later analysis, TCRs clustered in the first cohort were found to also tend to co-occur in the roughly 130 validation repertoires, with 85% to 95% of cluster scores above 0.

The receptor chain draws on TRBV4-2 and TRBJ1-1; 8 bases in between match TRBD1. This clonotype originated in a woman aged 18-29 years in good health and CMV-seropositive. Specimen: PBMCs. The DNA sequence is given as TGTGCCAGCAGCCTCCGAACAGGGGGAAACACTGAAGCTTTCTTT. This sequence encodes CASSLRTGGNTEAFF.